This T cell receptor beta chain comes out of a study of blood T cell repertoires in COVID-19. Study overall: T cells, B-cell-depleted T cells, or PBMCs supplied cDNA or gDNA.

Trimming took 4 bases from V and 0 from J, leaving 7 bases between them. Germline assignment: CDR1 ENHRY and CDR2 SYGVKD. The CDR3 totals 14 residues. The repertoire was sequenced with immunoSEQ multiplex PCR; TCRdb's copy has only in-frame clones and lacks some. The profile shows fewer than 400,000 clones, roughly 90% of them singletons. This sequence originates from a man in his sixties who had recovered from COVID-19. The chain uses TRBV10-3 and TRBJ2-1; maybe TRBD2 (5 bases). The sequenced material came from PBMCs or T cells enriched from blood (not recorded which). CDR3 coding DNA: TGTGCCATCAGTGTCGAGGGCTCCTACAATGAGCAGTTCTTC. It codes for CAISVEGSYNEQFF.